The 19 T cell receptor beta chains below come from one sample, sequenced in a study of PD-L1 blockade in urothelial cancer. Regarding time point: pretreatment peripheral blood. Data came from immunoSEQ multiplex PCR; TCRdb stores just in-frame clones and leaves some out. The profile shows approximately 47,000 clones, roughly four fifths of them singletons. The input for sequencing was PBMCs, taken around atezolizumab (anti-PD-L1) treatment. These receptors were taken from a man aged 45-65 years with urothelial cancer.

This sequence joins TRBV19 and TRBJ2-2, with TRBD1 identical over 9 bases. The CDR3 is made up of 19 amino acids. Trimming cost V 0 bases and J 0 bases; bases outside gene matches: 8. Germline V CDR1 and CDR2: LNHDA, SQIVND (reference sequence). This chain's CDR3 is CASSIDHVGTGSNTGELFF. In DNA form, the CDR3 reads TGTGCCAGTAGTATAGATCATGTGGGGACAGGGTCGAACACCGGGGAGCTGTTTTTT.

The V gene is TRBV19, the J gene TRBJ1-3; TRBD1 agrees at 7 bases. This CDR3 contains 13 residues. The ends lost 6 bases at V and 2 bases at J; junction bases unmatched: 1. Germline V CDR1 and CDR2: LNHDA, SQIVND (reference sequence). The CDR3: CASRGQAGNTIYF. The CDR3 DNA follows: TGTGCCAGTAGAGGACAGGCTGGAAACACCATATATTTT.

The rearrangement uses TRBV27 and TRBJ2-7; 7 nucleotides match TRBD1. Trimming at V came to 5 bases and at J to 0 bases, leaving 7 bases not matched to a gene. This CDR3 is 15 amino acids long. CDR1 and CDR2 from the germline V gene are MNHEY and SMNVEV (reference sequence). The CDR3 region has the DNA TGTGCCAGCAGTCCCGGACAGGCAAACTCCTACGAGCAGTACTTC. It yields the protein CASSPGQANSYEQYF.

This sequence joins TRBV11-2 and TRBJ2-1; 9 positions agree with TRBD1. CDR1 is SGHAT and CDR2 is FQNNGV in the germline V gene. The CDR3 runs to 18 residues. J lost 3 bases, V lost 6 bases, and 15 bases had no gene match. The CDR3 nucleotides are TGTGCCAGCAGTCAAGTACTAGGGACAGGGTTTGGCTACAATGAGCAGTTCTTC. Protein sequence: CASSQVLGTGFGYNEQFF.

The gene calls are TRBV6-1 and TRBJ2-7, with D possibly TRBD2 on 6 matching bases. This CDR3 contains 15 residues. The V end lost 7 bases, the J end lost 3 bases, and 19 bases lay between the germline ends. Germline V gene lookup returns CDR1 MNHNS and CDR2 SASEGT. Here the CDR3 reads CASTWDSTNLYEQYV. The CDR3 DNA is TGTGCCAGCACGTGGGACTCCACGAACCTCTACGAGCAGTACGTC.

The J gene is TRBJ1-5, the V gene TRBV2, with 7 bases identical to TRBD1. In germline, CDR1 is SNHLY, CDR2 FYNNEI. There are 14 residues in the CDR3. J was trimmed by 1 base and V by 6 bases; bases with no gene match: 3. The CDR3, as DNA: TGTGCCAGCAGGCAACAGGGGAGCAATCAGCCCCAGCATTTT. Residues: CASRQQGSNQPQHF. Combining the CDR3 with reference TRBV2 and TRBJ1-5 gives the whole variable domain EPEVTQTPSHQVTQMGQEVILRCVPISNHLYFYWYRQILGQKVEFLVSFYNNEISEKSEIFDDQFSVERPDGSNFTLKIRSTKLEDSAMYFCASRQQGSNQPQHFGDGTRLSIL.

This clone was seen a handful of times. The rearrangement uses TRBV30 and TRBJ1-2; 11 bases are shared with TRBD1. The junction had 10 bases not matched to a gene; V was cut back by 5 bases and J by 5 bases. CDR3 size: 15 residues. CDR1 is GTSNPN, CDR2 SVGIG, per germline (reference sequence). In nucleotides, the CDR3 is TGTGCCTGGGAGACCGGGACAGGGGGTGAATATGGCTACACCTTC. Protein sequence: CAWETGTGGEYGYTF.

This clone was detected once. This chain connects TRBV7-9 to TRBJ2-1, with TRBD1 matching over 7 bases. CDR1 is SEHNR, CDR2 FQNEAQ, per germline (reference sequence). V shed 7 bases, J shed 5 bases, and the junction held 8 bases outside the gene matches. This CDR3 comprises 14 residues. The CDR3 nucleotides are TGTGCCAGCACCCAACCGGGACAGCACAATGAGCAGTTCTTC. It yields the protein CASTQPGQHNEQFF.

The chain combines TRBV5-6 with TRBJ2-2; the match to TRBD1 covers 7 bases. Per the germline V gene, CDR1 is SGHDT and CDR2 is YYEEEE. There are 15 residues in the CDR3. V shed 3 bases and J 2 bases; nucleotides not matched to a gene: 4. Here the CDR3 DNA reads TGTGCCAGCAGCTCCGGACAGGTCAACACCGGGGAGCTGTTTTTT. This gives the protein CASSSGQVNTGELFF.

The chain joins TRBV6-6 to TRBJ1-1, with TRBD1 matching 9 bases. The CDR3 runs 15 residues. With 5 bases clipped from V and 4 bases from J, the junction kept 8 bases outside the gene matches. Germline CDR1 and CDR2: MNHNY and SVGAGI (reference sequence). The CDR3 sequence: CASSRGQGKPTEAFF. The CDR3, as DNA: TGTGCCAGCAGTAGGGGACAGGGTAAGCCCACTGAAGCTTTCTTT.

The chain links TRBV5-1 to TRBJ2-7, with 8 positions matching TRBD1. V was clipped by 0 bases and J by 5 bases; unmatched bases: 7. This CDR3 spans 15 amino acids. Germline loops: CDR1 SGHRS, CDR2 YFSETQ. As DNA, the CDR3 is TGCGCCAGCAGCTTGGGAACACAGGGGGGCGACGAGCAGTACTTC. Its translation is CASSLGTQGGDEQYF.

CDR3 amino acids: CASSLTGETYEQYF. In nucleotides, the CDR3 is TGTGCCAGCAGCTTAACAGGGGAAACCTACGAGCAGTACTTC. The chain carries TRBV11-1 and TRBJ2-7; the match to TRBD1 covers 7 bases. CDR1 and CDR2 (germline): SGHAT, FQDESV (reference sequence). The CDR3 totals 14 residues. The V segment lost 2 bases and the J segment 2 bases; nucleotides outside the gene matches: 3.

The rearrangement joins TRBV2 to TRBJ2-5, with D uncertain. Germline CDR1 reads SNHLY; CDR2 reads FYNNEI. Trimming took off 5 bases at V and 1 base at J, with 14 bases between the two ends. The CDR3 loop spans 15 amino acids. The CDR3 protein is CASSIKRRVQETQYF. For the CDR3, the DNA is TGTGCCAGCAGTATCAAGCGACGGGTCCAAGAGACCCAGTACTTC.

About this clone itself: Because the CDR3's place on the DNA is in doubt, the DNA is left out and the CDR3 is given as listed by TCRdb. CDR3 residues: CASSFGLGAHPYEQYV. The gene calls are TRBV12-1 and TRBJ2-7; the table's D call, TRBD1, was not checked against the DNA. TRBV12-1 represents a pseudogene. A total of 16 residues make up the CDR3, ends included.

This chain links TRBV28 with TRBJ1-1; no clear D gene. Trimming left V 4 bases short and J 0 bases short, with 12 bases between. CDR3 length: 15 residues. From germline, CDR1 is MDHEN and CDR2 SYDVKM. This CDR3 is CASSSYGRMNTEAFF. The CDR3 region has the DNA TGTGCCAGCAGTTCTTACGGTCGCATGAACACTGAAGCTTTCTTT.

The V gene is TRBV2, the J gene TRBJ2-1; 7 bases line up with TRBD2. Germline V gene lookup returns CDR1 SNHLY and CDR2 FYNNEI. This CDR3 comprises 17 residues. The V gene end was trimmed by 0 bases and the J gene end by 3 bases; junction bases not matched to a gene: 8. The CDR3 sequence: CASSEAEGRDYYNEQFF. CDR3 nucleotides: TGTGCCAGCAGTGAAGCAGAAGGGCGGGACTACTACAATGAGCAGTTCTTC.

The chain combines TRBV5-4 with TRBJ1-1; D gene uncertain. Germline CDR1 reads SGHNT; CDR2 reads YYREEE (reference sequence). This CDR3 region has 15 residues. The V end lost 0 bases, the J end lost 4 bases, and 13 bases lay between the germline ends. CDR3 sequence: CASSLETLGSTEAFF. In nucleotides, the CDR3 is TGTGCCAGCAGCTTGGAAACCCTCGGGAGCACTGAAGCTTTCTTT.

The V call is TRBV7-2, the J call TRBJ1-2, with D perhaps TRBD1 (6 bases). The CDR3 is 16 amino acids. CDR1 is SGHTA and CDR2 is FQGNSA in the germline V gene. The germline V and J ends were trimmed by 5 bases and 3 bases, with 19 bases remaining between them. CDR3 in amino acids: CASSPAPGGPYYGYTF. CDR3 DNA: TGTGCCAGCAGCCCCGCGCCGGGGGGCCCCTACTATGGCTACACCTTC.

This chain joins TRBV11-1 and TRBJ1-1, with D unresolved. Germline V CDR1 and CDR2: SGHAT, FQDESV (reference sequence). Trimming pared 1 base from V and 1 base from J, leaving 4 bases between. This CDR3 is built from 13 residues. The CDR3 nucleotides are TGTGCCAGCAGCTTAGACAGGAACACTGAAGCTTTCTTT. It yields the protein CASSLDRNTEAFF.